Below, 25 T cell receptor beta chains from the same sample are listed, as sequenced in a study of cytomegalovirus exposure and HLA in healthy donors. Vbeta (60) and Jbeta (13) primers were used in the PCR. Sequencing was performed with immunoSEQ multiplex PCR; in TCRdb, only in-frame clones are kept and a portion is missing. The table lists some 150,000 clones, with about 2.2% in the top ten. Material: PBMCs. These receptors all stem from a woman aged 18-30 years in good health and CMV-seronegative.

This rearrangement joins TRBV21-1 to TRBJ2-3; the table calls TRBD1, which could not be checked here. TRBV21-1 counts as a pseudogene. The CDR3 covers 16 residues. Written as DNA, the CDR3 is TGTGCCAGCAGCAAATTGACAGATTTCGCTAGAGATACGCAGTATTTT. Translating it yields CASSKLTDFARDTQYF.

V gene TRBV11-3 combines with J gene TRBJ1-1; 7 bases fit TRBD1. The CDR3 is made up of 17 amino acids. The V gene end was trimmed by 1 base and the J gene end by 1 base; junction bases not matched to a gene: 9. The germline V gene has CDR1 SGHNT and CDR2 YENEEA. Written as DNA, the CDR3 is TGTGCCAGCAGCTTAGTGACAGGGATGGGGCGGAACACTGAAGCTTTCTTT. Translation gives CASSLVTGMGRNTEAFF.

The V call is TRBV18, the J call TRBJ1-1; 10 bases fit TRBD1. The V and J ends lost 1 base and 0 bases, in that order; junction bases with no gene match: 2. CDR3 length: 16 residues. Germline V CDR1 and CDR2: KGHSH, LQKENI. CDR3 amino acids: CASSPRQGAMNTEAFF. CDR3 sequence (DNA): TGTGCCAGCTCACCACGACAGGGGGCCATGAACACTGAAGCTTTCTTT.

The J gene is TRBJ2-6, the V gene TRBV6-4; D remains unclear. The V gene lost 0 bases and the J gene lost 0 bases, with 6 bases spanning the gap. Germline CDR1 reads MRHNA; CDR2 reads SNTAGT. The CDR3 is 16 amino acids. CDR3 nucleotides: TGTGCCAGCAGTGACTCAACGGGCTCTGGGGCCAACGTCCTGACTTTC. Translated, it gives CASSDSTGSGANVLTF.

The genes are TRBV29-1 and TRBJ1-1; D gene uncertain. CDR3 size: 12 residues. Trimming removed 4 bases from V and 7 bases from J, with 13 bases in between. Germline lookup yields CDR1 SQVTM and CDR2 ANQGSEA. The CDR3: CSVGHGDHEAFF. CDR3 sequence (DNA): TGCAGCGTTGGTCACGGTGATCATGAAGCTTTCTTT.

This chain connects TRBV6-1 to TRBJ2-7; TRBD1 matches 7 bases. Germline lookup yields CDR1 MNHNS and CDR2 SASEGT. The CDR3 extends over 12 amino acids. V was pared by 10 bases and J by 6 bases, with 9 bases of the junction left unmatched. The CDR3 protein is CATSMTGTEQYF. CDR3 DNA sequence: TGTGCCACCTCCATGACAGGGACCGAGCAGTACTTC.

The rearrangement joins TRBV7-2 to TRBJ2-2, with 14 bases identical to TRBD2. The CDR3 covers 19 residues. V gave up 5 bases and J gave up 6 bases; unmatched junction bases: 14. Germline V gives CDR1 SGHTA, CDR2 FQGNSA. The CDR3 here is CASSITGTSGRYRPGELFF. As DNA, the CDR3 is TGTGCCAGCAGCATCACCGGGACTAGCGGGAGATATCGTCCCGGGGAGCTGTTTTTT.

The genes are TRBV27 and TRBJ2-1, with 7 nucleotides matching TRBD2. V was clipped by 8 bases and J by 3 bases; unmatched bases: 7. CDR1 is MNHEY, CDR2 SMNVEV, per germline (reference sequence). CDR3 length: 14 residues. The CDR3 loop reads CASRRGSVYNEQFF. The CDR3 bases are TGTGCCAGCCGCCGCGGGAGCGTCTACAATGAGCAGTTCTTC.

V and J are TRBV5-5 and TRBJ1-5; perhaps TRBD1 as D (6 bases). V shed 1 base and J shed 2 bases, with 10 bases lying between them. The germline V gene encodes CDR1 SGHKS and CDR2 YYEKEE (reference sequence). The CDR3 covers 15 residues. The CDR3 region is CASSLTGMGNQPQHF. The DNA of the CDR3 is TGTGCCAGCAGCTTGACAGGGATGGGCAATCAGCCCCAGCATTTT.

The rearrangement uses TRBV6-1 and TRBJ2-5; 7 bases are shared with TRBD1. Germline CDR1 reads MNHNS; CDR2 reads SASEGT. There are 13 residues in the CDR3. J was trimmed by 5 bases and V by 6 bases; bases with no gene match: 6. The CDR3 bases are TGTGCCAGCAGCTTGACAGGGTTGGAGACCCAGTACTTC. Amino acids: CASSLTGLETQYF.

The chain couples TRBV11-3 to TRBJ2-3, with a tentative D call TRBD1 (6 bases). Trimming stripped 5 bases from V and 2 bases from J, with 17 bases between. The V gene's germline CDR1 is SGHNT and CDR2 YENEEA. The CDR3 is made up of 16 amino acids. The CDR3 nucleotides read TGTGCCAGCAGCACAGGACAGACTGAATCCACAGATACGCAGTATTTT. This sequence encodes CASSTGQTESTDTQYF.

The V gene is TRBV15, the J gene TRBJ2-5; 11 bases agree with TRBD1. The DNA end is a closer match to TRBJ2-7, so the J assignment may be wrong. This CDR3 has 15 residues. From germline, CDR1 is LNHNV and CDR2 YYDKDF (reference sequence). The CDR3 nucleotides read TGTGCCACCAGCACCTTAGGACAGGGGGCTTACGAGCAGTACTTC. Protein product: CATSTLGQGAYEQYF.

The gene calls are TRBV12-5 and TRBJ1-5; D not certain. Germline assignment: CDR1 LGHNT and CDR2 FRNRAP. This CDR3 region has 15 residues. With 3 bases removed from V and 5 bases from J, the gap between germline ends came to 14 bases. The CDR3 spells CASGFHGRLYQPQHF. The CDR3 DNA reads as TGTGCTAGTGGTTTTCATGGCAGGCTCTATCAGCCCCAGCATTTT. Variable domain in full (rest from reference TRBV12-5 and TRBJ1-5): DARVTQTPRHKVTEMGQEVTMRCQPILGHNTVFWYRQTMMQGLELLAYFRNRAPLDDSGMPKDRFSAEMPDATLATLKIQPSEPRDSAVYFCASGFHGRLYQPQHFGDGTRLSIL.

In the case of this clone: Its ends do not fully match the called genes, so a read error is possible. The DNA for the CDR3 is TGTGCTAGCAGCCTCCACAGGGATAGCAATCAGCCCCAGCATTTT. It codes for CASSLHRDSNQPQHF. This chain links TRBV7-7 with TRBJ1-5, with D perhaps TRBD1 (6 bases). CDR1 is SSHAT and CDR2 is FNYEAQ in the germline V gene (reference sequence). The CDR3 has 15 residues.

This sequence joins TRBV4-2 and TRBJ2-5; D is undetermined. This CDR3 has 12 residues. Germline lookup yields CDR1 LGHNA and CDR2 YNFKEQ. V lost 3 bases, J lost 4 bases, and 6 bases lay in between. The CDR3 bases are TGTGCCAGCAGCCAGCTAGGAGAGACCCAGTACTTC. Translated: CASSQLGETQYF.

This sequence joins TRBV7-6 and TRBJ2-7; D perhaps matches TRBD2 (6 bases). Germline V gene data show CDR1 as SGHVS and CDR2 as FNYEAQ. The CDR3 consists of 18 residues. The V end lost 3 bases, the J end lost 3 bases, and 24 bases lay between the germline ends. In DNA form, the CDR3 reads TGTGCCAGCAGCTTTGACCCCGCTTCGCGGGAAGTCGACTACGAGCAGTACTTC. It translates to CASSFDPASREVDYEQYF.

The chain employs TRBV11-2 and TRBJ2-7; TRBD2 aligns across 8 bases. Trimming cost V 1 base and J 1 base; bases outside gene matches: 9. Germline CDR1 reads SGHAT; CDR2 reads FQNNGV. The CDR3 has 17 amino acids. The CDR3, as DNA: TGTGCCAGCAGCTTAGTAGCGGGAAACTCCTATTCCTACGAGCAGTACTTC. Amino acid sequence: CASSLVAGNSYSYEQYF.

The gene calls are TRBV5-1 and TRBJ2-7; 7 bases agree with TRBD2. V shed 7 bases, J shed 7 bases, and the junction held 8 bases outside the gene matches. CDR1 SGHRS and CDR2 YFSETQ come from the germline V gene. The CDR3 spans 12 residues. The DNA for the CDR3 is TGCGCCAGCGGTGTTAGCGGGTCGGAGCAGTACTTC. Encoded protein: CASGVSGSEQYF.

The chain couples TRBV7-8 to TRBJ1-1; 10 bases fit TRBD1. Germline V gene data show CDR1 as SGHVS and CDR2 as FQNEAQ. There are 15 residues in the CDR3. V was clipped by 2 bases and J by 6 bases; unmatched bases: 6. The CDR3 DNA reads TGTGCCAGCAGCTTAAGGGACAGGGGATTTCCTGAAGCTTTCTTT. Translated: CASSLRDRGFPEAFF. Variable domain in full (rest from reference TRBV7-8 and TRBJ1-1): GAGVSQSPRYKVAKRGQDVALRCDPISGHVSLFWYQQALGQGPEFLTYFQNEAQLDKSGLPSDRFFAERPEGSVSTLKIQRTQQEDSAVYLCASSLRDRGFPEAFFGQGTRLTVV.

The CDR3, as DNA: TGTGCCAGCAGCTTAGGGGAGGGGGATGGCTACACCTTC. Protein product: CASSLGEGDGYTF. This chain uses TRBV7-6 with TRBJ1-2, with D perhaps TRBD1 (6 bases). Trimming cost V 1 base and J 6 bases, with 9 bases left between them. The CDR3 sequence is 13 residues long. Germline assignment: CDR1 SGHVS and CDR2 FNYEAQ.

This chain's CDR3 is CSVEREGNEQYF. In DNA form, the CDR3 reads TGCAGCGTGGAACGAGAGGGAAACGAGCAGTACTTC. The chain recombines TRBV29-1 with TRBJ2-7; TRBD2 might be the D (5 bases). This CDR3 region has 12 residues. From germline, CDR1 is SQVTM and CDR2 ANQGSEA. The V gene lost 6 bases and the J gene lost 5 bases, with 14 bases spanning the gap.

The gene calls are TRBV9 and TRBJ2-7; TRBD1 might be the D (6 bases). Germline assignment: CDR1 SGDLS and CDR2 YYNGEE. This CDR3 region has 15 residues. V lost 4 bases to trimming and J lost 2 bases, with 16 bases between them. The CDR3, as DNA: TGTGCCAGCAGCCCCCATTGGGACACTACCTACGAGCAGTACTTC. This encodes CASSPHWDTTYEQYF.

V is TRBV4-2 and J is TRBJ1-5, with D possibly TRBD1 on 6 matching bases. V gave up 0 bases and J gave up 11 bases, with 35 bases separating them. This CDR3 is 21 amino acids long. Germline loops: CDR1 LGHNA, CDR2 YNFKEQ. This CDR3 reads CASSQDVGGATGSTRLGAQHF. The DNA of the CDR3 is TGTGCCAGCAGCCAAGATGTCGGGGGGGCGACAGGCTCCACCCGTTTGGGGGCCCAGCATTTT.

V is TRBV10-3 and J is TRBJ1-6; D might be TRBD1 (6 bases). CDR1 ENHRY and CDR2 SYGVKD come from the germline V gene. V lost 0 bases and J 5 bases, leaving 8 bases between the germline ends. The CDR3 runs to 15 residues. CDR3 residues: CAISESGTHNSPLHF. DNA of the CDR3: TGTGCCATCAGTGAGTCCGGGACACATAATTCACCCCTCCACTTT.

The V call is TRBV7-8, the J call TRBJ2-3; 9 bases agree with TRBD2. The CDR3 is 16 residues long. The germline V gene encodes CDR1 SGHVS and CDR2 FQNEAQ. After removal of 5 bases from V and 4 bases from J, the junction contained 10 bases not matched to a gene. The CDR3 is CASSQYVAGDADTQYF. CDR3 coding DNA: TGTGCCAGCAGCCAGTATGTAGCGGGAGACGCAGATACGCAGTATTTT.